The 22 T cell receptor beta chains listed next were all sequenced from one sample in a study of identical twins. One entry per CDR3 protein results from TCRdb running MiXCR on the 5' RACE reads. The sample has some 900,000 distinct CDR3 sequences, approximately 13% seen once. A further study also used this sample, focusing on yellow fever vaccine responses in identical twins.

Input material: PBMCs. These receptors all stem from a woman younger than 35 in good health.

This clonotype was detected a few times. The chain combines TRBV27 with TRBJ2-1; D possibly corresponds to TRBD2 (6 bases). This CDR3 spans 17 amino acids. V lost 2 bases and J lost 0, with 14 bases in between. Germline CDR1 is MNHEY and CDR2 is SMNVEV (reference sequence). The CDR3 reads CASSLGGWGDSYNEQFF. In nucleotides, the CDR3 is TGTGCCAGCAGTTTAGGCGGCTGGGGGGACTCCTACAATGAGCAGTTCTTC.

V and J are TRBV20-1 and TRBJ1-6, with 7 bases lining up with TRBD1. Unmatched junction bases numbered 8, after V lost 0 bases and J lost 9 bases. CDR1 and CDR2 (germline): DFQATT, SNEGSKA (reference sequence). This CDR3 has 15 residues. Here the CDR3 reads CSARDTAGGFSPLHF. The CDR3 DNA reads as TGCAGTGCTAGAGATACGGCAGGGGGGTTTTCACCCCTCCACTTT.

This rearrangement joins TRBV29-1 to TRBJ2-1; D is ambiguous. CDR3 length equals 9 residues. V was trimmed by 4 bases and J by 8 bases, leaving 3 bases between them. Germline CDR1 is SQVTM and CDR2 is ANQGSEA. The CDR3 DNA reads TGCAGCGTTGGCTATGAGCAGTTCTTC. Its protein product is CSVGYEQFF.

This clonotype appeared a few times. This chain uses TRBV20-1 with TRBJ1-2; D not certain. The CDR3 has 12 residues. Per the germline V gene, CDR1 is DFQATT and CDR2 is SNEGSKA (reference sequence). Trimming removed 1 base from V and 4 bases from J, with 7 bases in between. The chain's CDR3 is CSARGRSYGYTF. For the CDR3, the DNA is TGCAGTGCTAGAGGGCGGAGCTATGGCTACACCTTC.

This clonotype was picked up a small number of times. The CDR3 protein is CASSLGGSLSYEQYV. The CDR3 DNA follows: TGTGCCAGCAGCCTTGGTGGGAGCCTTTCCTACGAGCAGTACGTC. The chain is built from TRBV28 and TRBJ2-7; D is perhaps TRBD2 (5 bases). The CDR3 totals 15 residues. V was pared by 6 bases and J by 1 base, with 16 bases between. Germline V gene lookup returns CDR1 MDHEN and CDR2 SYDVKM.

This clonotype was observed a few times. The chain couples TRBV24-1 to TRBJ2-7; TRBD1 matches at 8 bases. The CDR3 consists of 15 residues. Germline V gene lookup returns CDR1 KGHDR and CDR2 SFDVKD. J lost 5 bases, V lost 4 bases, and 9 bases had no gene match. DNA of the CDR3: TGTGCCACCAGTGACATGAGACAGGGGAGCAACGAGCAGTACTTC. Its translation: CATSDMRQGSNEQYF.

In its sample, this clonotype was seen many times. The V gene is TRBV28, the J gene TRBJ1-2; D is uncertain. The CDR3 is 15 amino acids. Trimming pared 3 bases from V and 4 bases from J, leaving 15 bases between. Germline V CDR1 and CDR2: MDHEN, SYDVKM. This CDR3 reads CASSFGPPYSYGYTF. CDR3 in DNA: TGTGCCAGCAGTTTTGGCCCCCCGTACAGCTATGGCTACACCTTC.

This clonotype showed up just a few times. CDR3 sequence: CASSATGTLSYEQYF. The CDR3 DNA is TGTGCCAGCAGTGCAACCGGGACTCTCTCCTACGAGCAGTACTTC. V and J are TRBV25-1 and TRBJ2-7, with D possibly being TRBD2 (6 bases). This CDR3 contains 15 residues. The V and J ends lost 4 bases and 0 bases respectively, with 13 bases between them. Germline-derived CDR1 and CDR2 are MGHDK and SYGVNS.

This chain joins TRBV29-1 and TRBJ2-1, with no clear D. The CDR3 totals 11 residues. Trimming cost V 4 bases and J 8 bases, with 9 bases left between them. Germline-derived CDR1 and CDR2 are SQVTM and ANQGSEA. CDR3 DNA: TGCAGCGTTGTTCTCGCACATGAGCAGTTCTTC. Protein sequence: CSVVLAHEQFF.

The gene calls are TRBV12-3 or TRBV12-4 and TRBJ2-7, with 12 bases identical to TRBD1. V dropped 7 bases and J dropped 3; count of bases not matched to a gene: 13. The CDR3 contains 17 residues. The CDR3: CASTPARGTGGFYEQYF. CDR3 nucleotides: TGTGCCAGCACCCCAGCCCGAGGGACAGGGGGCTTCTACGAGCAGTACTTC.

CDR3 sequence (DNA): TGTGCCAGCCGCCCTCCTCAGGGGCTGTATGGCTACACCTTC. Translated: CASRPPQGLYGYTF. The gene calls are TRBV5-6 and TRBJ1-2; possibly TRBD1 for D (6 bases). The CDR3 has 14 residues. V lost 7 bases and J lost 5, with 18 bases in between. The germline gives CDR1 SGHDT, CDR2 YYEEEE.

The chain has TRBV25-1 and TRBJ2-5, with D uncertain. V was clipped by 3 bases and J by 5 bases, with 16 bases between them. Per the germline V gene, CDR1 is MGHDK and CDR2 is SYGVNS. The CDR3 totals 15 residues. The CDR3 sequence: CASSDNSGLGETQYF. In nucleotides, the CDR3 is TGTGCCAGCAGTGATAACAGTGGATTGGGGGAGACCCAGTACTTC.

This clonotype was observed at least ten times. The CDR3 DNA follows: TGCAGCGTTGAGCGGGGTAGCGGCACGAACAATGAGCAGTTCTTC. Its translation: CSVERGSGTNNEQFF. The chain links TRBV29-1 to TRBJ2-1, with D tentatively TRBD2 (6 bases). Germline V CDR1 and CDR2: SQVTM, ANQGSEA. V was clipped by 3 bases and J by 5 bases, with 17 bases between them. CDR3 length: 15 residues.

This chain joins TRBV6-4 and TRBJ2-3; 9 bases align to TRBD1. V lost 6 bases to trimming and J lost 4 bases; unmatched junction nucleotides: 5. This CDR3 is 14 amino acids long. Germline CDR1 is MRHNA and CDR2 is SNTAGT. CDR3 protein: CASSAGTGSDTQYF. The CDR3 DNA reads TGTGCCAGCAGCGCCGGGACAGGGTCAGATACGCAGTATTTT.

The chain carries TRBV10-1 and TRBJ2-5; 14 nucleotides line up with TRBD2. J gave up 7 bases and V 3 bases, and 4 bases lay outside the gene matches. Per the germline V gene, CDR1 is WNHNN and CDR2 is SYGVQD (reference sequence). The CDR3 contains 15 residues. The CDR3 sequence: CASSEGTSGSGTQYF. In nucleotides, the CDR3 is TGCGCCAGCAGTGAAGGGACTAGCGGGAGCGGGACCCAGTACTTC.

In this sample, this clonotype turned up a few times. The chain carries TRBV5-1 and TRBJ2-3, with 10 bases matching TRBD2. Germline values: CDR1 SGHRS, CDR2 YFSETQ. The CDR3 extends over 20 amino acids. Trimming removed 0 bases from V and 3 bases from J; junction bases left unmatched: 16. The CDR3 DNA sequence: TGCGCCAGCAGCTTGGTTCTCTGGAGTAGCGGGACTAGCGCAACAGATACGCAGTATTTT. It specifies CASSLVLWSSGTSATDTQYF.

The chain couples TRBV12-3 or TRBV12-4 to TRBJ1-6; the D gene is possibly TRBD1 (6 bases). This CDR3 region has 15 residues. Deletions cut 2 bases from V and 10 bases from J, with 15 bases between. CDR3 DNA sequence: TGTGCCAGCAGTTTAATGGACAGTGCTAGATCACCCCTCCACTTT. It codes for CASSLMDSARSPLHF.

This clonotype has more than one count but fewer than ten. The chain joins TRBV11-2 to TRBJ2-3; D might be TRBD2 (5 bases). This CDR3 is 15 amino acids long. The V end was cut by 3 bases, the J end by 0 bases, with 10 bases between. Germline V gives CDR1 SGHAT, CDR2 FQNNGV. The CDR3 loop is CASSFSVTSTDTQYF. Here the CDR3 DNA reads TGTGCCAGCAGCTTTAGCGTTACTAGCACAGATACGCAGTATTTT. The full variable domain, its missing parts supplied by reference TRBV11-2 and TRBJ2-3, is EAGVAQSPRYKIIEKRQSVAFWCNPISGHATLYWYQQILGQGPKLLIQFQNNGVVDDSQLPKDRFSAERLKGVDSTLKIQPAKLEDSAVYLCASSFSVTSTDTQYFGPGTRLTVL.

This clonotype was recorded many times. The rearrangement links TRBV15 to TRBJ2-1; 7 positions agree with TRBD2. This CDR3 contains 16 residues. J gave up 5 bases and V 0 bases, and 7 bases lay outside the gene matches. From germline, CDR1 is LNHNV and CDR2 YYDKDF (reference sequence). CDR3: CATSREREGPNNEQFF. The CDR3 DNA reads as TGTGCCACCAGCAGAGAAAGGGAGGGACCAAACAATGAGCAGTTCTTC.

The sample holds a few counts of this clonotype. This chain connects TRBV28 to TRBJ1-1, with 8 positions matching TRBD1. The V segment lost 6 bases and the J segment 2 bases; nucleotides outside the gene matches: 5. This CDR3 is 14 amino acids long. The germline CDR1 and CDR2 sequences are MDHEN and SYDVKM. The CDR3 region is CASRIQGVNTEAFF. CDR3 bases: TGTGCCAGCAGAATACAGGGGGTAAACACTGAAGCTTTCTTT.

This clonotype was found a few times. The chain links TRBV28 to TRBJ2-1; D might be TRBD2 (5 bases). Germline assignment: CDR1 MDHEN and CDR2 SYDVKM. The CDR3 spans 13 residues. Trimming removed 6 bases from V and 3 bases from J, with 9 bases in between. The CDR3 reads CASREGGYNEQFF. The CDR3 DNA sequence: TGTGCCAGCAGAGAGGGCGGCTACAATGAGCAGTTCTTC.

This clonotype was picked up many times. The chain has TRBV20-1 and TRBJ2-2; a possible D gene is TRBD1 (6 bases). The CDR3 is 16 amino acids. Trimming shortened V by 1 base and J by 0 bases, and 12 bases separated the two germline ends. The germline CDR1 and CDR2 sequences are DFQATT and SNEGSKA (reference sequence). CDR3 sequence: CSARAPGHSNTGELFF. The CDR3 DNA reads TGCAGTGCTAGAGCCCCGGGACATTCGAACACCGGGGAGCTGTTTTTT.